The 23 T cell receptor beta chains below were found in one sample sequenced in a study of OX40 agonist ivuxolimab in advanced cancers. Produced via immunoSEQ multiplex PCR; TCRdb's table is partial and in-frame only. This sample has 82,000 or so clones; approximately 92% occur once, and the top ten carry over 0.55%. The source was CD4+ or CD8+ T cells sorted from blood, collected in a trial of the OX40 agonist ivuxolimab. The receptors derive from an adult with an advanced solid tumor such as melanoma, head and neck, liver or kidney cancer.

The J gene is TRBJ2-5, the V gene TRBV25-1; no clear D. The CDR3 is 15 amino acids. Trimming removed 0 bases at V and 2 bases at J, with 10 bases between. In germline, CDR1 is MGHDK, CDR2 SYGVNS. CDR3 coding DNA: TGTGCCAGCAGTGAATATGGCAATAAACAAGAGACCCAGTACTTC. It codes for CASSEYGNKQETQYF.

This chain connects TRBV2 to TRBJ2-5; 12 positions match TRBD1. This CDR3 comprises 15 residues. Germline CDR1 is SNHLY and CDR2 is FYNNEI. Losses at the gene ends were 4 bases for V and 5 bases for J; bases not matched to a gene: 5. For the CDR3, the DNA is TGTGCCAGCAGTGGGGACAGGGGGCGCTGGGAGACCCAGTACTTC. It is translated as CASSGDRGRWETQYF.

This clone appeared once. The chain employs TRBV7-9 and TRBJ2-7; the D gene is possibly TRBD2 (7 bases). The CDR3 length is 15 residues. The V gene's germline CDR1 is SEHNR and CDR2 FQNEAQ (reference sequence). Trimming shortened V by 5 bases and J by 6 bases, and 20 bases separated the two germline ends. CDR3: CASSPSGGGLGEQYF. The CDR3 nucleotides read TGTGCCAGCAGCCCGAGTGGCGGGGGCCTGGGCGAGCAGTACTTC.

The sample holds a few counts of this clone. The chain joins TRBV7-3 to TRBJ2-2; D remains unclear. This CDR3 region has 15 residues. The V and J ends lost 5 bases and 6 bases respectively, with 16 bases between them. The germline V gene has CDR1 SGHTA and CDR2 FQGTGA. CDR3 DNA: TGTGCCAGCAGCCCAAGAGGCCAGCTCGCCGGGGAGCTGTTTTTT. It is translated as CASSPRGQLAGELFF.

This clone was observed once. The chain uses TRBV30 and TRBJ1-1; D is perhaps TRBD1 (6 bases). The CDR3 covers 15 residues. The V gene's germline CDR1 is GTSNPN and CDR2 SVGIG (reference sequence). Trimming shortened V by 7 bases and J by 4 bases, and 22 bases separated the two germline ends. CDR3 in DNA: TGTGCCTCAAAGGAGGGGGACGCCGGGGGCACTGAAGCTTTCTTT. It specifies CASKEGDAGGTEAFF.

The chain is built from TRBV5-4 and TRBJ1-3, with D perhaps matching TRBD1 (5 bases). Per the germline V gene, CDR1 is SGHNT and CDR2 is YYREEE (reference sequence). The CDR3 has 14 residues. Trimming removed 4 bases at V and 2 bases at J, with 10 bases between. The chain's CDR3 is CASSPTVTGNTIYF. CDR3 bases: TGTGCCAGCAGCCCGACAGTTACTGGAAACACCATATATTTT.

The chain combines TRBV10-3 with TRBJ2-4, with TRBD2 matching 8 bases. CDR3 length equals 16 residues. Germline CDR1 and CDR2: ENHRY and SYGVKD. J was trimmed by 9 bases and V by 4 bases; bases with no gene match: 14. The CDR3 spells CAISGGGLEGSGIQYF. Here the CDR3 DNA reads TGTGCCATCAGTGGAGGGGGACTAGAGGGGTCAGGCATTCAGTACTTC.

J is TRBJ1-6 and V is TRBV2; maybe TRBD1 (6 bases). Germline V lookup: CDR1 SNHLY, CDR2 FYNNEI. This CDR3 is built from 17 residues. Deletions cut 6 bases from V and 0 bases from J, with 15 bases between. CDR3 residues: CASSAAGASSYNSPLHF. The CDR3 nucleotides are TGTGCCAGCAGCGCCGCGGGGGCAAGCTCCTATAATTCACCCCTCCACTTT.

This chain joins TRBV6-1 and TRBJ2-3, with D unclear. CDR1 is MNHNS and CDR2 is SASEGT in the germline V gene. The V end was cut by 4 bases, the J end by 0 bases, with 11 bases between. The CDR3 runs 15 residues. CDR3: CASSGQTSSTDTQYF. The CDR3 DNA is TGTGCCAGCAGTGGACAAACCTCTAGCACAGATACGCAGTATTTT.

The chain has TRBV14 and TRBJ2-3; 7 nucleotides align to TRBD2. CDR1 is SGHDN and CDR2 is FVKESK in the germline V gene. CDR3 length: 16 residues. The ends lost 3 bases at V and 2 bases at J; junction bases unmatched: 8. The CDR3 region has the DNA TGTGCCAGCAGCCATTCCAAGGGACTAAACACAGATACGCAGTATTTT. This codes for CASSHSKGLNTDTQYF.

The chain joins TRBV18 to TRBJ1-2; 7 positions agree with TRBD1. Trimming removed 6 bases from V and 4 bases from J; junction bases left unmatched: 11. The CDR3 runs to 15 residues. The germline V gene has CDR1 KGHSH and CDR2 LQKENI. For the CDR3, the DNA is TGTGCCAGCTCCGCTATAAGGGACAGCCTCTATGGCTACACCTTC. It yields the protein CASSAIRDSLYGYTF.

Here the CDR3 reads CASSISGGLYEQYF. The CDR3 region has the DNA TGTGCCAGCAGCATTTCAGGGGGTCTCTACGAGCAGTACTTC. This chain uses TRBV13 with TRBJ2-7, with 7 positions matching TRBD1. V dropped 5 bases and J dropped 3; count of bases not matched to a gene: 7. The CDR3 sequence is 14 residues long. Looked up from germline, CDR1 is PRHDT and CDR2 is FYEKMQ (reference sequence).

This clone came up once. The chain carries TRBV5-1 and TRBJ2-5, with 9 bases identical to TRBD1. CDR1 and CDR2 (germline): SGHRS, YFSETQ. After removal of 0 bases from V and 4 bases from J, the junction contained 1 base not matched to a gene. This CDR3 contains 14 residues. CDR3 sequence (DNA): TGCGCCAGCAGCTTGGGACAGGGGGGAGAGACCCAGTACTTC. Its translation is CASSLGQGGETQYF.

This clone was counted between two and nine times. This chain links TRBV11-1 with TRBJ2-3; tentatively, D is TRBD1 (6 bases). V was cut by 3 bases and J by 0 bases, with 10 bases left in between. This CDR3 has 15 amino acids. Germline V lookup: CDR1 SGHAT, CDR2 FQDESV (reference sequence). In DNA form, the CDR3 reads TGTGCCAGCAGCTTCCTCGGACAGAGCACAGATACGCAGTATTTT. It translates to CASSFLGQSTDTQYF.

J is TRBJ2-7 and V is TRBV27; 10 bases match TRBD1. V gave up 11 bases and J gave up 4 bases; unmatched junction bases: 14. Germline V gives CDR1 MNHEY, CDR2 SMNVEV (reference sequence). This CDR3 is 15 amino acids long. The CDR3 sequence is CAGRDRGLREYEQYF. CDR3 DNA sequence: TGTGCCGGACGAGACAGGGGGCTAAGGGAGTACGAGCAGTACTTC.

This clone was seen only a few times. This chain joins TRBV7-2 and TRBJ2-3; 7 bases map to TRBD2. Germline V gene sequence: CDR1 SGHTA, CDR2 FQGNSA. Trimming at V came to 2 bases and at J to 7 bases, leaving 9 bases not matched to a gene. The CDR3 has 15 residues. The CDR3 loop is CASSLYVGGVNTQYF. CDR3 bases: TGTGCCAGCAGCTTATATGTGGGAGGGGTGAATACGCAGTATTTT. The full variable domain, in which reference TRBV7-2 and TRBJ2-3 provide the parts outside the CDR3, is GAGVSQSPSNKVTEKGKDVELRCDPISGHTALYWYRQSLGQGLEFLIYFQGNSAPDKSGLPSDRFSAERTGGSVSTLTIQRTQQEDSAVYLCASSLYVGGVNTQYFGPGTRLTVL.

V gene TRBV4-1 combines with J gene TRBJ1-4; TRBD1 is a possible D gene (5 bases). Germline CDR1 MGHRA, CDR2 YSYEKL. This CDR3 is built from 16 residues. Deletions cut 1 base from V and 8 bases from J, with 17 bases between. CDR3 region: CASSQAHGGAGEKLFF. In nucleotides, the CDR3 is TGCGCCAGCAGCCAAGCACACGGCGGGGCGGGGGAAAAACTGTTTTTT.

The chain joins TRBV6-5 to TRBJ2-1; D call uncertain. Deletions cut 4 bases from V and 5 bases from J, with 3 bases between. CDR3 size: 11 residues. Germline CDR1 reads MNHEY; CDR2 reads SVGAGI. Here the CDR3 reads CASSSHNEQFF. DNA for the CDR3: TGTGCCAGCAGTTCGCACAATGAGCAGTTCTTC.

This chain uses TRBV18 with TRBJ2-3, with 8 bases identical to TRBD2. The trim removed 3 bases at V and 3 bases at J, leaving 2 bases unmatched. The CDR3 totals 14 residues. The germline gives CDR1 KGHSH, CDR2 LQKENI. For the CDR3, the DNA is TGTGCCAGCTCACCGGGACTAGGTACAGATACGCAGTATTTT. It yields the protein CASSPGLGTDTQYF.

The rearrangement joins TRBV9 to TRBJ1-3, with D uncertain. Germline V CDR1 and CDR2: SGDLS, YYNGEE. The CDR3 covers 15 residues. The V end was cut by 3 bases, the J end by 0 bases, with 10 bases between. The CDR3: CASSGLTGSGNTIYF. Here the CDR3 DNA reads TGTGCCAGCAGCGGTCTGACGGGCTCTGGAAACACCATATATTTT.

In its sample, this clone was seen once. The CDR3 DNA reads TGTGCCAGCAGCTCTAGGGGCCCCGGGTCTAGCGGCTACGAGCAGTACTTC. Translated, it gives CASSSRGPGSSGYEQYF. The chain links TRBV7-8 to TRBJ2-7, with TRBD2 matching over 7 bases. CDR1 SGHVS and CDR2 FQNEAQ come from the germline V gene. The ends lost 4 bases at V and 3 bases at J; junction bases unmatched: 15. CDR3 size: 17 residues.

The chain combines TRBV19 with TRBJ1-3; D not certain. V was clipped by 6 bases and J by 2 bases, with 14 bases between them. Germline loops: CDR1 LNHDA, CDR2 SQIVND (reference sequence). CDR3 length: 15 residues. The DNA for the CDR3 is TGTGCCAGTAGATCCGGACGGACCCCTGGAAACACCATATATTTT. This sequence encodes CASRSGRTPGNTIYF.

The chain carries TRBV6-5 and TRBJ1-3; D not resolved. CDR3 length: 16 residues. Germline values: CDR1 MNHEY, CDR2 SVGAGI. The V and J ends lost 0 bases and 0 bases respectively, with 9 bases between them. For the CDR3, the DNA is TGTGCCAGCAGTTACTCCCCGCCTGCCTCTGGAAACACCATATATTTT. This gives the protein CASSYSPPASGNTIYF.